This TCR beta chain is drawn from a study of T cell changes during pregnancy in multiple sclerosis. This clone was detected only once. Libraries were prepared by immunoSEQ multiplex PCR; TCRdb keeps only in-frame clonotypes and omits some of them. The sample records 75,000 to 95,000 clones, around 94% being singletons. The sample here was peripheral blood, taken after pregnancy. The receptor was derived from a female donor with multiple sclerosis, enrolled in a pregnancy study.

Here the CDR3 DNA reads TGCGCCAGCAGCCCTTCCGGAGGATCTCTGTACGAGCAGTACTTC. Translation gives CASSPSGGSLYEQYF. This chain uses TRBV5-1 with TRBJ2-7, with D perhaps matching TRBD2 (5 bases). V dropped 4 bases and J dropped 4 bases, with 18 bases sitting between them. There are 15 residues in the CDR3. CDR1 SGHRS and CDR2 YFSETQ come from the germline V gene. Together with reference TRBV5-1 and TRBJ2-7, the CDR3 gives the full variable domain: KAGVTQTPRYLIKTRGQQVTLSCSPISGHRSVSWYQQTPGQGLQFLFEYFSETQRNKGNFPGRFSGRQFSNSRSEMNVSTLELGDSALYLCASSPSGGSLYEQYFGPGTRLTVT.